These 7 T cell receptor beta chains were sequenced from one sample in a study of blood T cell repertoires in COVID-19. Here immunoSEQ multiplex PCR was the method, and the copy in TCRdb shows in-frame clones only, minus some. Here the sample spans about 340,000 clones, about 90% being singletons. Sequenced: peripheral blood. Every receptor here comes from a woman aged 45-65 years with COVID-19, enrolled during active disease.

The J gene is TRBJ2-7, the V gene TRBV18; TRBD2 matches at 13 bases. Germline loops: CDR1 KGHSH, CDR2 LQKENI. This CDR3 is 18 amino acids long. V lost 3 bases and J lost 3; bases outside the gene matches: 11. The DNA of the CDR3 is TGTGCCAGCTCACCGAAGACCCCGGGGACTAGCGGGATCTACGAGCAGTACTTC. Amino acid sequence: CASSPKTPGTSGIYEQYF.

The V call is TRBV30, the J call TRBJ1-1; no clear D. V was clipped by 3 bases and J by 0 bases, with 5 bases between them. The germline gives CDR1 GTSNPN, CDR2 SVGIG (reference sequence). This CDR3 region has 12 residues. The CDR3 nucleotides read TGTGCCTGGAGACACATGAACACTGAAGCTTTCTTT. Encoded protein: CAWRHMNTEAFF. Full variable domain (missing parts from reference TRBV30 and TRBJ1-1): SQTIHQWPATLVQPVGSPLSLECTVEGTSNPNLYWYRQAAGRGLQLLFYSVGIGQISSEVPQNLSASRPQDRQFILSSKKLLLSDSGFYLCAWRHMNTEAFFGQGTRLTVV.

This chain uses TRBV11-2 with TRBJ1-2, with 8 positions matching TRBD1. CDR3 length: 15 residues. Germline V lookup: CDR1 SGHAT, CDR2 FQNNGV. J gave up 7 bases and V 5 bases, and 12 bases lay outside the gene matches. In DNA form, the CDR3 reads TGTGCCAGCAGCCCAGATAGGACAGGGAAGGCTGGCTACACCTTC. It translates to CASSPDRTGKAGYTF.

V usage is TRBV6-5 and J usage is TRBJ1-1, with a possible D match to TRBD1 (6 bases). The CDR3 spans 14 residues. Between the trimmed V and J ends, which lost 6 bases and 4 bases, there was a span of 15 bases. The germline gives CDR1 MNHEY, CDR2 SVGAGI. CDR3 coding DNA: TGTGCCAGCAGGGGACAACCTTCGGGCACTGAAGCTTTCTTT. Its protein is CASRGQPSGTEAFF.

This chain joins TRBV6-5 and TRBJ2-1, with a weak D call TRBD2 (5 bases). Trimming left V 3 bases short and J 5 bases short, with 14 bases between. This CDR3 region has 15 residues. The V gene's germline CDR1 is MNHEY and CDR2 SVGAGI. The CDR3 reads CASSYQRKGHNEQFF. For the CDR3, the DNA is TGTGCCAGCAGTTATCAGCGGAAGGGTCACAATGAGCAGTTCTTC.

This clone has only one observation. The chain carries TRBV11-2 and TRBJ1-5, with D tentatively TRBD1 (6 bases). CDR1 is SGHAT and CDR2 is FQNNGV in the germline V gene. V gave up 1 base and J gave up 8 bases, with 9 bases separating them. The CDR3 is 13 amino acids. In DNA, the CDR3 is TGTGCCAGCAGCTTAGGGGGGCCCAAGCCCCAGCATTTT. Amino acid sequence: CASSLGGPKPQHF.

The chain recombines TRBV7-9 with TRBJ2-7, with 11 positions matching TRBD1. Germline values: CDR1 SEHNR, CDR2 FQNEAQ (reference sequence). The CDR3 is 15 residues long. V gave up 5 bases and J gave up 4 bases; unmatched junction bases: 7. The CDR3 protein is CASSPVGTGGYEQYF. Written as DNA, the CDR3 is TGTGCCAGCAGCCCGGTGGGGACAGGGGGTTACGAGCAGTACTTC.